Listed below are T cell receptor beta chains from one sample, sequenced in a study of CD8 T cells in Susac syndrome. From the immunoSEQ multiplex PCR reads, TCRdb called clonotypes with MiXCR, one entry per CDR3 protein. This sample yields 350,000 to 550,000 distinct CDR3 sequences, of which roughly 85% are seen a single time; about 0.12% belongs to the top ten. Sequencing was performed on CD8+ T cells from PBMCs. These receptors originate from a human donor with multiple sclerosis. The CDR3 runs from the conserved cysteine through the conserved F or W. D genes are given only for firm matches. Clone size is stated in some rows and not others, as once, few, many or a class when expanded.

v_gene	d_gene	abundance	j_gene	CDR3aa	CDR3nt
TRBV15	-	-	TRBJ1-2	CATSRDLGNYGYTF	TGTGCCACCAGCAGAGATTTGGGCAACTATGGCTACACCTTC
TRBV12-3/TRBV12-4	TRBD1	-	TRBJ2-7	CASSSYDRDEQYF	TGTGCCAGCAGTTCCTACGACAGGGACGAGCAGTACTTC
TRBV19	-	-	TRBJ2-1	CASSHGTNNEQFF	TGTGCCAGTAGTCACGGGACCAACAATGAGCAGTTCTTC
TRBV20-1	TRBD1	-	TRBJ2-7	CSARVPGQGAYEQYF	TGCAGTGCTAGAGTTCCGGGACAGGGGGCCTACGAGCAGTACTTC
TRBV7-7	-	few	TRBJ2-1	CASSLEGDNEQFF	TGTGCTAGCAGCTTGGAGGGGGACAATGAGCAGTTCTTC
TRBV12-3/TRBV12-4	-	-	TRBJ2-1	CASAMDVRGRGRKGGDEQFF	TGTGCCAGCGCAATGGATGTGAGGGGCAGGGGCCGTAAGGGAGGGGATGAGCAGTTCTTC
TRBV9	-	-	TRBJ1-1	CASSPSSGQLNTEAFF	TGTGCCAGCAGCCCGAGTTCAGGACAGCTCAACACTGAAGCTTTCTTT
TRBV19	-	-	TRBJ1-1	CASSIDPGQTEAFF	TGTGCCAGTAGTATAGACCCAGGGCAAACTGAAGCTTTCTTT
TRBV30	-	-	TRBJ2-7	CAWSGQDEQYF	TGTGCCTGGAGCGGTCAGGACGAGCAGTACTTC
TRBV7-3	-	-	TRBJ2-1	CASSLSRTGPWDEQFF	TGTGCCAGCAGCTTAAGTCGAACAGGTCCCTGGGATGAGCAGTTCTTC
TRBV12-3/TRBV12-4	-	-	TRBJ1-1	CASSRTNTEAFF	TGTGCCAGCAGTAGGACGAACACTGAAGCTTTCTTT
TRBV3-1	TRBD1	-	TRBJ1-4	CASSHRRDRGNEKLFF	TGTGCCAGCAGCCATCGGCGCGACAGGGGTAATGAAAAACTGTTTTTT
TRBV27	-	-	TRBJ1-1	CASSFGGNAEAFF	TGTGCCAGCAGTTTCGGGGGGAACGCTGAAGCTTTCTTT
TRBV20-1	-	-	TRBJ1-1	CRLALMWWAGEVGTEAFF	TGCAGGCTAGCGCTAATGTGGTGGGCAGGGGAGGTGGGCACTGAAGCTTTCTTT
TRBV29-1	-	-	TRBJ1-1	CSVVWAAEMLGTEAFF	TGCAGCGTTGTATGGGCAGCCGAGATGTTGGGCACTGAAGCTTTCTTT
TRBV2	-	-	TRBJ1-2	CAGNRALGYGYSF	TGTGCCGGAAACAGGGCCCTGGGGTATGGCTACTCCTTC
TRBV5-5	TRBD1	-	TRBJ2-2	CASSLDVGQAINTGELFF	TGTGCCAGCAGCTTGGACGTTGGACAGGCGATAAACACCGGGGAGCTGTTTTTT
TRBV6-1	-	-	TRBJ1-1	CASSENGEMNTEAFF	TGTGCCAGCAGTGAAAACGGAGAGATGAACACTGAAGCTTTCTTT
TRBV20-1	-	few	TRBJ1-4	CSAGREKLFF	TGCAGTGCAGGTCGTGAAAAACTGTTTTTT
TRBV2	-	-	TRBJ2-1	CASSAGHFNEQFF	TGTGCCAGCAGTGCGGGACACTTCAATGAGCAGTTCTTC
TRBV5-1	TRBD1	once	TRBJ1-1	CASSGDRESAEAFF	TGCGCCAGCAGCGGGGACAGGGAGTCCGCTGAAGCTTTCTTT
TRBV28	TRBD1	-	TRBJ1-5	CASRPKPSTGVYQPQHF	TGTGCCAGCAGACCCAAACCATCGACAGGGGTGTACCAGCCCCAGCATTTT
TRBV5-1	-	-	TRBJ2-7	CASSLDGRGLGEQYF	TGCGCCAGCAGCTTGGATGGGCGTGGGCTGGGCGAGCAGTACTTC
TRBV6-4	TRBD2	-	TRBJ2-3	CASSPGTSETDTQYF	TGTGCCAGCAGTCCCGGGACTAGCGAGACAGATACGCAGTATTTT
TRBV11-2	TRBD1	once	TRBJ2-5	CASSFPRRGRTETQYF	TGTGCCAGCAGCTTTCCTCGCAGGGGGCGTACAGAGACCCAGTACTTC
TRBV5-1	-	-	TRBJ2-7	CASSFWPYLYEQYF	TGCGCCAGCAGCTTTTGGCCATATCTCTACGAGCAGTACTTC
TRBV5-1	-	-	TRBJ2-5	CASRAWTEEETQYF	TGCGCCAGCAGAGCCTGGACGGAAGAAGAGACCCAGTACTTC
TRBV4-2	-	-	TRBJ1-2	CASSQDMGNYGYTF	TGTGCCAGCAGCCAAGATATGGGCAACTATGGCTACACCTTC
TRBV5-6	TRBD1	once	TRBJ2-2	CASSLAQGYTGELFF	TGTGCCAGCAGCTTAGCACAGGGGTACACCGGGGAGCTGTTTTTT
TRBV2	-	once	TRBJ2-1	CASSDGSQGNYNEQFF	TGTGCCAGCAGTGACGGTAGCCAGGGAAACTACAATGAGCAGTTCTTC
TRBV7-9	TRBD1	-	TRBJ1-1	CASSRLGQHTEAFF	TGTGCCAGCAGCCGACTGGGACAGCACACTGAAGCTTTCTTT
TRBV30	-	-	TRBJ2-1	CAWSSGNEQFF	TGTGCCTGGAGTTCGGGGAATGAGCAGTTCTTC
TRBV6-6	-	-	TRBJ1-2	CASSFTQEIHGGYTF	TGTGCCAGCAGTTTCACACAGGAAATCCATGGCGGCTACACCTTC
TRBV6-1	-	-	TRBJ1-1	CASSLHSTGTTEAFF	TGTGCCAGCAGTCTGCACTCGACAGGAACCACTGAAGCTTTCTTT
TRBV7-8	-	-	TRBJ2-7	CASSQSQREQYF	TGTGCCAGCAGCCAAAGTCAGCGCGAGCAGTACTTC
TRBV6-5	-	once	TRBJ1-5	CASSYSAAPVGNQPQHF	TGTGCCAGCAGTTACAGTGCAGCACCGGTAGGCAATCAGCCCCAGCATTTT
TRBV23-1	TRBD2	-	TRBJ2-7	CASNGTFSGMETYEQYF	TGCGCCAGCAACGGGACTTTCAGCGGGATGGAAACCTACGAGCAGTACTTC
TRBV5-6	TRBD1	few	TRBJ2-7	CASSLAGTGPYEQYF	TGTGCCAGCAGCTTGGCTGGGACAGGCCCCTACGAGCAGTACTTC
TRBV29-1	-	-	TRBJ1-2	CSVDTRIEPTNYGYTF	TGCAGCGTTGATACCAGGATCGAACCAACTAACTATGGCTACACCTTC
TRBV6-1	-	few	TRBJ2-1	CASSVQEYNEQFF	TGTGCCAGCAGTGTACAGGAATACAATGAGCAGTTCTTC
TRBV19	-	-	TRBJ1-2	CASSQGSSYGYTF	TGTGCCAGTAGTCAGGGATCGAGCTATGGCTACACCTTC
TRBV27	TRBD2	-	TRBJ2-7	CASSHSGGAYEQYF	TGTGCCAGCAGTCATAGCGGGGGGGCCTACGAGCAGTACTTC
TRBV4-1	TRBD2	-	TRBJ2-2	CASSQDPAGVPGELFF	TGCGCCAGCAGCCAAGATCCGGCGGGAGTTCCCGGGGAGCTGTTTTTT
TRBV30	-	few	TRBJ2-7	CAWSVSVYYEQYF	TGTGCCTGGAGTGTATCAGTCTACTACGAGCAGTACTTC
TRBV19	TRBD1	-	TRBJ1-5	CASSDRGHQPQHF	TGTGCCAGTAGTGACAGGGGTCATCAGCCCCAGCATTTT
TRBV10-1	-	-	TRBJ2-7	CASTKGLTYEQYF	TGCGCCAGCACCAAGGGACTTACCTACGAGCAGTACTTC
TRBV5-4	-	-	TRBJ2-7	CASSLGANEQYF	TGTGCCAGCAGCTTGGGGGCAAACGAGCAGTACTTC
TRBV19	-	few	TRBJ1-5	CATSQDYSNQPQHF	TGTGCCACCTCACAGGATTATAGCAATCAGCCCCAGCATTTT
TRBV6-5	-	-	TRBJ1-1	CASSYNDQGAEAFF	TGTGCCAGCAGTTACAACGATCAGGGCGCTGAAGCTTTCTTT
TRBV2	-	-	TRBJ1-2	CASTFWYANYGYTF	TGTGCCAGCACTTTCTGGTATGCCAACTATGGCTACACCTTC
TRBV27	-	-	TRBJ2-5	CASRPLEGSGQETQYF	TGTGCCAGCAGGCCACTGGAAGGATCAGGGCAAGAGACCCAGTACTTC
TRBV30	TRBD1	once	TRBJ1-2	CAWSVLGTGIRYGYTF	TGTGCCTGGAGTGTACTCGGGACAGGGATTCGCTATGGCTACACCTTC
TRBV29-1	-	-	TRBJ2-2	CSVTPDGELFF	TGCAGCGTGACCCCTGACGGGGAGCTGTTTTTT
TRBV29-1	-	-	TRBJ2-7	CSAEGGTEDYEQYF	TGCAGCGCCGAAGGCGGGACAGAAGACTACGAGCAGTACTTC
TRBV30	TRBD2	once	TRBJ2-3	CAYGTSGHTDTQYF	TGTGCCTATGGGACTAGCGGGCACACAGATACGCAGTATTTT
TRBV7-9	-	-	TRBJ1-2	CASSLDREGYGYTF	TGTGCCAGCAGCTTAGACAGGGAAGGCTATGGCTACACCTTC
TRBV9	TRBD2	-	TRBJ2-3	CASSVELAGIDDTQYF	TGTGCCAGCAGCGTAGAACTAGCGGGAATCGATGATACGCAGTATTTT